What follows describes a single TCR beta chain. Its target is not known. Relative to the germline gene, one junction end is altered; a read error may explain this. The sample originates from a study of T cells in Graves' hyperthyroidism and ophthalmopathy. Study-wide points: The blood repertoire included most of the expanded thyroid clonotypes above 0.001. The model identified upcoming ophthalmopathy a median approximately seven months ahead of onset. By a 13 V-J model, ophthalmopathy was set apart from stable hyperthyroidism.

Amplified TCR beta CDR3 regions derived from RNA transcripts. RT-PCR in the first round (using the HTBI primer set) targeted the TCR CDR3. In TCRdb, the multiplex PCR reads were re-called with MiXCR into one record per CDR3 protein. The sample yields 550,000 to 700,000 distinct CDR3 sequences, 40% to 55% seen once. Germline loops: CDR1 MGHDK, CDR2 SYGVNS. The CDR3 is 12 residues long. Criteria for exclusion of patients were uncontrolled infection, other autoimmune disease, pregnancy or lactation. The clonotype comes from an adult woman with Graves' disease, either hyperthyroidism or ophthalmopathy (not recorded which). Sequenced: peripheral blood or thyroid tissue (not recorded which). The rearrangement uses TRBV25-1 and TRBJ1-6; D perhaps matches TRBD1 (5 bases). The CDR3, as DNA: TGTACCAGCAGAGTCCGGGGGTCACCCCTCCACTTT. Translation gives CTSRVRGSPLHF.